Listed here are 22 T cell receptor beta chains from one sample, sequenced in a study of cytomegalovirus exposure and HLA in healthy donors. The PCR used 60 Vbeta and 13 Jbeta primers. Sequencing used immunoSEQ multiplex PCR; TCRdb keeps in-frame clones, though not all of them. The table includes about 190,000 clones, about 89% detected once. The specimen sequenced was PBMCs. The receptors originated from a man aged 25 to 40 in good health and CMV-seronegative.

This chain joins TRBV15 and TRBJ1-1; 7 positions match TRBD1. The germline V gene encodes CDR1 LNHNV and CDR2 YYDKDF (reference sequence). This CDR3 region has 13 residues. The ends lost 0 bases at V and 12 bases at J; junction bases unmatched: 7. The CDR3 nucleotides are TGTGCCACCAGCAGAGACATAACAGGGGTGACTTTCTTT. Protein product: CATSRDITGVTFF.

About this clone itself: A read error may account for a junction end that differs from germline. V and J are TRBV19 and TRBJ2-2; D is perhaps TRBD2 (6 bases). The CDR3 is 15 residues long. CDR1 is LNHDA and CDR2 is SQIVND in the germline V gene (reference sequence). The chain's CDR3 is CASSTLSGSTGELFF. CDR3 DNA sequence: TGTGCCAGCAGTACCCTCTCCGGGAGCACCGGGGAGCTGTTTTTT.

V usage is TRBV14 and J usage is TRBJ2-3, with 14 nucleotides matching TRBD2. With 4 bases clipped from V and 1 base from J, the junction kept 7 bases outside the gene matches. This CDR3 has 18 amino acids. The germline V gene encodes CDR1 SGHDN and CDR2 FVKESK. The CDR3 DNA reads TGTGCCAGCAGCCCCGGACTAGCGGGAGGTTTTCGCACAGATACGCAGTATTTT. Protein product: CASSPGLAGGFRTDTQYF. The full variable domain, rest sourced from reference TRBV14 and TRBJ2-3, is EAGVTQFPSHSVIEKGQTVTLRCDPISGHDNLYWYRRVMGKEIKFLLHFVKESKQDESGMPNNRFLAERTGGTYSTLKVQPAELEDSGVYFCASSPGLAGGFRTDTQYFGPGTRLTVL.

Within the sample, this clone is medium-sized (0.01 to 0.1%). The chain uses TRBV6-1 and TRBJ2-2, with TRBD2 matching 7 bases. The CDR3 runs to 15 residues. Germline assignment: CDR1 MNHNS and CDR2 SASEGT. V shed 8 bases, J shed 3 bases, and the junction held 9 bases outside the gene matches. The CDR3 DNA is TGTGCCAGCCAGGGACTACAAGGGGACACCGGGGAGCTGTTTTTT. Protein: CASQGLQGDTGELFF.

The J gene is TRBJ2-7, the V gene TRBV7-9; tentative D call: TRBD1 (5 bases). V was shortened by 1 base and J by 2 bases, with 12 bases between the two germline ends. The CDR3 is 15 residues long. Germline V gene data show CDR1 as SEHNR and CDR2 as FQNEAQ (reference sequence). The chain's CDR3 is CASSLEGAAAYEQYF. As DNA, the CDR3 is TGTGCCAGCAGCTTAGAAGGGGCAGCAGCCTACGAGCAGTACTTC.

This clone appeared once. The chain links TRBV6-5 to TRBJ2-2, with D perhaps matching TRBD2 (6 bases). This CDR3 region has 12 residues. Germline V gene data show CDR1 as MNHEY and CDR2 as SVGAGI. Trimming left V 6 bases short and J 7 bases short, with 9 bases between. The CDR3 loop reads CASSTGDGELFF. The CDR3 region has the DNA TGTGCCAGCAGCACGGGGGACGGGGAGCTGTTTTTT.

Regarding this clone: At one of its ends the junction is not consistent with the germline gene, which may arise from a read error. The J gene is TRBJ2-2, the V gene TRBV7-9; D possibly corresponds to TRBD2 (5 bases). The V gene's germline CDR1 is SEHNR and CDR2 FQNEAQ (reference sequence). The CDR3 sequence is 16 residues long. In DNA form, the CDR3 reads TGTTCCAGCAGCTCAATCGGAGCGGAGAACACCGGGGAGCTGTTTTTT. Protein sequence: CSSSSIGAENTGELFF.

This clone was observed a few times. The CDR3 coding sequence is TGTGCCAGCAGCCGCGGGAGCCGTCGTGGGAACACCATATATTTT. It is translated as CASSRGSRRGNTIYF. The chain recombines TRBV6-5 with TRBJ1-3; D gene uncertain. The germline V gene encodes CDR1 MNHEY and CDR2 SVGAGI. V lost 6 bases and J lost 7, with 19 bases in between. CDR3 size: 15 residues.

The chain carries TRBV18 and TRBJ1-6, with D maybe TRBD1 (6 bases). Trimming took 4 bases from V and 7 from J, leaving 11 bases between them. Germline V gene data show CDR1 as KGHSH and CDR2 as LQKENI. The CDR3 sequence is 14 residues long. The chain's CDR3 is CASSQNTGNSPLHF. The CDR3 region has the DNA TGTGCCAGCTCACAAAATACAGGGAATTCACCCCTCCACTTT. The full variable domain, in which reference TRBV18 and TRBJ1-6 provide the parts outside the CDR3, is NAGVMQNPRHLVRRRGQEARLRCSPMKGHSHVYWYRQLPEEGLKFMVYLQKENIIDESGMPKERFSAEFPKEGPSILRIQQVVRGDSAAYFCASSQNTGNSPLHFGNGTRLTVT.

This chain uses TRBV30 with TRBJ1-6; D call uncertain. The CDR3 contains 13 residues. The germline gives CDR1 GTSNPN, CDR2 SVGIG (reference sequence). Trimming cost V 3 bases and J 5 bases, with 8 bases left between them. The DNA of the CDR3 is TGTGCCTGGAGGGGCAGTAATAATTCACCCCTCCACTTT. Amino acids: CAWRGSNNSPLHF. The complete variable domain, with remaining parts taken from reference TRBV30 and TRBJ1-6, reads SQTIHQWPATLVQPVGSPLSLECTVEGTSNPNLYWYRQAAGRGLQLLFYSVGIGQISSEVPQNLSASRPQDRQFILSSKKLLLSDSGFYLCAWRGSNNSPLHFGNGTRLTVT.

The chain combines TRBV7-9 with TRBJ2-3; perhaps TRBD1 as D (5 bases). The length of the CDR3 is 14 residues. The V gene lost 3 bases and the J gene lost 2 bases, with 9 bases spanning the gap. Germline CDR1 reads SEHNR; CDR2 reads FQNEAQ (reference sequence). CDR3 DNA sequence: TGTGCCAGCAGCTTCAGGGTGACCACAGATACGCAGTATTTT. Translated: CASSFRVTTDTQYF.

The V call is TRBV19, the J call TRBJ2-1; TRBD2 aligns across 12 bases. The CDR3 covers 18 residues. From germline, CDR1 is LNHDA and CDR2 SQIVND (reference sequence). V lost 1 base to trimming and J lost 1 base; unmatched junction nucleotides: 5. The CDR3 coding sequence is TGTGCCAGTAGTATAGTGGGGACTAGCGGGTCATCCTACAATGAGCAGTTCTTC. Its translation: CASSIVGTSGSSYNEQFF.

CDR3 protein: CASSRTVGINYGYTF. DNA for the CDR3: TGTGCCAGCAGTAGGACAGTGGGAATTAACTATGGCTACACCTTC. The chain is built from TRBV6-5 and TRBJ1-2; D possibly corresponds to TRBD1 (6 bases). Germline values: CDR1 MNHEY, CDR2 SVGAGI. V lost 5 bases and J lost 1, with 14 bases in between. This CDR3 region has 15 residues.

A single count supports this clone. The J gene is TRBJ2-1, the V gene TRBV5-1, with TRBD1 matching over 9 bases. Germline CDR1 SGHRS, CDR2 YFSETQ. The CDR3 extends over 15 amino acids. V lost 4 bases to trimming and J lost 4 bases; unmatched junction nucleotides: 6. CDR3 nucleotides: TGCGCCAGCAGCGGGGACAGGGTCGGTTACAATGAGCAGTTCTTC. Its translation is CASSGDRVGYNEQFF.

The chain joins TRBV6-1 to TRBJ2-1, with D possibly being TRBD2 (5 bases). The CDR3 has 13 amino acids. The V and J ends lost 10 bases and 6 bases respectively, with 16 bases between them. Germline loops: CDR1 MNHNS, CDR2 SASEGT. CDR3 residues: CANPRDYRNEQFF. CDR3 DNA: TGTGCCAACCCTAGAGACTACCGCAATGAGCAGTTCTTC.

V and J are TRBV6-5 and TRBJ2-5, with D possibly matching TRBD1 (7 bases). This CDR3 comprises 15 residues. CDR1 and CDR2 (germline): MNHEY, SVGAGI. Trimming took off 2 bases at V and 2 bases at J, with 12 bases between the two ends. The CDR3 reads CASSYEEGAQETQYF. The DNA for the CDR3 is TGTGCCAGCAGTTACGAGGAGGGGGCTCAAGAGACCCAGTACTTC.

This sequence joins TRBV10-1 and TRBJ1-1, with 8 positions matching TRBD1. Trimming at V came to 2 bases and at J to 11 bases, leaving 7 bases not matched to a gene. The germline V gene has CDR1 WNHNN and CDR2 SYGVQD (reference sequence). CDR3 length equals 13 residues. The CDR3 coding sequence is TGCGCCAGCAGTGAGAGGACAGGGCTTCGGGCTTTCTTT. This sequence encodes CASSERTGLRAFF.

This clone was found once. V and J are TRBV19 and TRBJ1-1, with D possibly being TRBD1 (6 bases). The CDR3 is 14 amino acids. V dropped 3 bases and J dropped 4 bases, with 12 bases sitting between them. The germline gives CDR1 LNHDA, CDR2 SQIVND (reference sequence). The CDR3 sequence: CASSMGAYGTEAFF. DNA of the CDR3: TGTGCCAGTAGTATGGGGGCTTATGGCACTGAAGCTTTCTTT.

The V call is TRBV5-5, the J call TRBJ2-7; D unclear. CDR1 and CDR2 from the germline V gene are SGHKS and YYEKEE (reference sequence). V lost 0 bases and J 5 bases, leaving 9 bases between the germline ends. This CDR3 region has 13 residues. The CDR3 nucleotides read TGTGCCAGCAGCTTGGCCTTAGTAAACGAGCAGTACTTC. It is translated as CASSLALVNEQYF.

V and J are TRBV5-1 and TRBJ2-1, with D unclear. The CDR3 loop spans 13 amino acids. V was cut by 0 bases and J by 4 bases, with 5 bases left in between. Germline assignment: CDR1 SGHRS and CDR2 YFSETQ. CDR3 sequence: CASSLGLYNEQFF. Here the CDR3 DNA reads TGCGCCAGCAGCTTGGGACTGTACAATGAGCAGTTCTTC.

V gene TRBV6-1 combines with J gene TRBJ1-5; 10 bases line up with TRBD1. CDR1 and CDR2 from the germline V gene are MNHNS and SASEGT. The ends lost 1 base at V and 7 bases at J; junction bases unmatched: 7. CDR3 size: 16 residues. The CDR3 region has the DNA TGTGCCAGCAGTGAAGAAACGGGACAGGGGTACCAGCCCCAGCATTTT. This sequence encodes CASSEETGQGYQPQHF.

The V and J genes are TRBV6-6 and TRBJ2-1; D ambiguous. Trimming removed 0 bases at V and 8 bases at J, with 14 bases between. Germline lookup yields CDR1 MNHNY and CDR2 SVGAGI (reference sequence). The CDR3 length is 15 residues. CDR3 amino acids: CASSYSTGANHEQFF. The CDR3 region has the DNA TGTGCCAGCAGTTACTCGACCGGAGCCAACCATGAGCAGTTCTTC.